Each of the 26 T cell receptor beta chains below was sequenced from the same sample in a study of molecular identifiers for immune sequencing clone quantification. TCRdb reprocessed the PCR reads with MiXCR, giving one entry per CDR3 protein. The top ten clones hold approximately 0.75% of a sample with approximately 630,000 distinct CDR3 sequences, roughly 27% of them seen once. Specimen: naive CD8+ T cells from blood, with Jurkat cell RNA spiked in. Subset reported: FACS-sorted CD8+CD4-CCR7+CD45RA+ naive T cells. The origin of the receptors is a human donor in good health. Some libraries in this study had Jurkat cell RNA spiked in.

The table lists this clonotype with many counts. The rearrangement uses TRBV6-2 or TRBV6-3 and TRBJ2-3; no clear D gene. With 4 bases removed from V and 2 bases from J, the gap between germline ends came to 7 bases. Germline V gene sequence: CDR1 MNHEY, CDR2 SVGEGT. The CDR3 spans 13 residues. This chain's CDR3 is CASSLVLTDTQYF. CDR3 nucleotides: TGTGCCAGCAGTTTGGTCCTCACAGATACGCAGTATTTT.

As regards this clonotype: A read error may be the cause here, since a much bigger clone is one base away. V and J are TRBV7-9 and TRBJ1-1; D gene unclear. The CDR3 runs to 16 residues. From germline, CDR1 is SEHNR and CDR2 FQNEAQ (reference sequence). As DNA, the CDR3 is TGTGCCAACAGCTTAGCGTGGTCTCCTCCGAACACTGAAGCTTTCTTT. This encodes CANSLAWSPPNTEAFF.

This clonotype was found many times. The chain links TRBV3-1 to TRBJ1-5; D unresolved. The CDR3 extends over 15 amino acids. The germline V gene has CDR1 LGHDT and CDR2 YNNKEL (reference sequence). V was cut by 0 bases and J by 0 bases, with 6 bases left in between. The CDR3, as DNA: TGTGCCAGCAGCCAAGATGGGTATAGCAATCAGCCCCAGCATTTT. Residues: CASSQDGYSNQPQHF.

In regard to this clonotype: This may be a read error, as it is one base from a much larger clone. The rearrangement joins TRBV7-7 to TRBJ2-5; TRBD2 matches 11 bases. CDR1 is SSHAT and CDR2 is FNYEAQ in the germline V gene (reference sequence). This CDR3 region has 18 residues. The CDR3 nucleotides are TGTGCTAGCAGCCCAAAATCTAGCGGGAGGCGTGCTCAAGAGACCCAGTACTTC. This gives the protein CASSPKSSGRRAQETQYF.

This clonotype was seen repeatedly, ten times or more. This chain uses TRBV4-3 with TRBJ1-1; possible D gene TRBD1, 6 bases. The CDR3 covers 16 residues. The germline V gene has CDR1 LGHNA and CDR2 YSLEER. Between the trimmed V and J ends, which lost 0 bases and 1 base, there was a span of 12 bases. In DNA, the CDR3 is TGCGCCAGCAGCCAAGATAGGGGGACAAAGAACACTGAAGCTTTCTTT. Its translation is CASSQDRGTKNTEAFF.

Of note for this clonotype: This could be a read error, since a much larger clone is one nucleotide away. The chain carries TRBV6-5 and TRBJ1-5; D is unclear. V was pared by 5 bases and J by 4 bases, with 15 bases between. CDR1 MNHEY and CDR2 SVGAGI come from the germline V gene. CDR3 length equals 15 residues. CDR3 region: CASSPSDTTNQPQHF. DNA of the CDR3: TGTGCCAGCAGTCCCAGCGACACGACAAATCAGCCCCAGCATTTT.

This clonotype was seen more than once but under ten times. The chain employs TRBV19 and TRBJ2-7; D is tentatively TRBD1 or TRBD2 (5 bases each). Germline V gives CDR1 LNHDA, CDR2 SQIVND (reference sequence). Between the trimmed V and J ends, which lost 6 bases and 0 bases, there was a span of 15 bases. The CDR3 is made up of 15 amino acids. The CDR3 here is CASRLASGSSYEQYF. The CDR3 DNA is TGTGCCAGTAGATTGGCCTCAGGGAGCTCCTACGAGCAGTACTTC.

This clonotype has at least ten counts. This rearrangement joins TRBV7-9 to TRBJ2-4, with D possibly matching TRBD2 (5 bases). Trimming removed 2 bases at V and 0 bases at J, with 11 bases between. Germline V gives CDR1 SEHNR, CDR2 FQNEAQ (reference sequence). The CDR3 covers 16 residues. CDR3 sequence (DNA): TGTGCCAGCAGCTTATGGAGCGGTCTAGCCAAAAACATTCAGTACTTC. Translated: CASSLWSGLAKNIQYF. The variable domain in full, completed from reference TRBV7-9 and TRBJ2-4, reads DTGVSQNPRHKITKRGQNVTFRCDPISEHNRLYWYRQTLGQGPEFLTYFQNEAQLEKSRLLSDRFSAERPKGSFSTLEIQRTEQGDSAMYLCASSLWSGLAKNIQYFGAGTRLSVL.

V usage is TRBV7-9 and J usage is TRBJ2-3; D tentatively reads TRBD1 or TRBD2 (6 bases each). The CDR3 is 15 amino acids. The germline V gene has CDR1 SEHNR and CDR2 FQNEAQ (reference sequence). The V end lost 1 base, the J end lost 4 bases, and 12 bases lay between the germline ends. CDR3 residues: CASSLGAGEADTQYF. The DNA for the CDR3 is TGTGCCAGCAGCTTAGGCGCAGGGGAGGCAGATACGCAGTATTTT.

This clonotype was seen a handful of times. The chain uses TRBV11-2 and TRBJ1-6, with a possible D match to TRBD1 (5 bases). Germline V gene sequence: CDR1 SGHAT, CDR2 FQNNGV. This CDR3 is 15 amino acids long. Trimming took 1 base from V and 10 from J, leaving 14 bases between them. The CDR3 loop is CASSLGGGQISPLHF. In nucleotides, the CDR3 is TGTGCCAGCAGCTTAGGCGGCGGACAAATCTCACCCCTCCACTTT.

This clonotype was seen repeatedly, ten times or more. This chain uses TRBV4-3 with TRBJ2-6; 8 nucleotides align to TRBD1. Germline assignment: CDR1 LGHNA and CDR2 YSLEER. This CDR3 has 16 residues. V shed 0 bases, J shed 2 bases, and the junction held 0 bases outside the gene matches. The CDR3 DNA is TGCGCCAGCAGCCAAGACAGGGGGCCTGGGGCCAACGTCCTGACTTTC. This sequence encodes CASSQDRGPGANVLTF.

Points on this clonotype: With a much larger clone just one base away, this may be a read error. The chain couples TRBV6-2 or TRBV6-3 to TRBJ1-1, with TRBD1 identical over 9 bases. This CDR3 comprises 16 residues. CDR1 MNHEY and CDR2 SVGEGT come from the germline V gene. The ends lost 7 bases at V and 0 bases at J; junction bases unmatched: 9. CDR3 sequence (DNA): TGTGCCAGCAATCACAGGACAGGGGTTATGAACACTGAAGCTTTCTTT. It codes for CASNHRTGVMNTEAFF.

In its sample, this clonotype was seen many times. The chain links TRBV19 to TRBJ2-7; a weak D match, TRBD2 (5 bases). V was cut by 7 bases and J by 3 bases, with 13 bases left in between. Per germline, CDR1 LNHDA and CDR2 SQIVND (reference sequence). The CDR3 covers 13 residues. The CDR3 DNA reads TGTGCCAGTACCGACGGACTGAACTACGAGCAGTACTTC. Its translation is CASTDGLNYEQYF.

Concerning this clonotype itself: A much bigger clone sits one base away, suggesting this may be a read error. J is TRBJ2-7 and V is TRBV7-9, with 9 bases lining up with TRBD2. Germline V lookup: CDR1 SEHNR, CDR2 FQNEAQ (reference sequence). The CDR3 length is 15 residues. The CDR3 nucleotides are TGTGCCCGCAGCTCTCCCGGGACTAGCACCGAGGAGCAGTACTTC. The encoded protein is CARSSPGTSTEEQYF. Variable domain in full (rest from reference TRBV7-9 and TRBJ2-7): DTGVSQNPRHKITKRGQNVTFRCDPISEHNRLYWYRQTLGQGPEFLTYFQNEAQLEKSRLLSDRFSAERPKGSFSTLEIQRTEQGDSAMYLCARSSPGTSTEEQYFGPGTRLTVT.

Worth noting for this clonotype: At one end, the junction sequence differs from germline, possibly due to a read error. V is TRBV7-8 and J is TRBJ2-7; D tentatively reads TRBD1 or TRBD2 (6 bases each). Per the germline V gene, CDR1 is SGHVS and CDR2 is FQNEAQ. The CDR3 spans 13 residues. CDR3 nucleotides: TGTGCCGGCAGCCCCGGGGGCCCCTACGAGCAGTACTTC. Amino acids: CAGSPGGPYEQYF.

Comment on this clonotype: Given a much more abundant clone one base away, this may be a read error. This chain joins TRBV20-1 and TRBJ2-7; D is perhaps TRBD2 (5 bases). The CDR3 spans 14 residues. Germline CDR1 and CDR2: DFQATT and SNEGSKA (reference sequence). DNA of the CDR3: TGCAGTACTAGAGATCTCCTAGCCCAGTACGAGCAGTACTTC. Translating it yields CSTRDLLAQYEQYF.

For this clonotype: A clone one base away is much larger, so this may be a read error. This chain uses TRBV2 with TRBJ1-5; TRBD1 is a possible D gene (5 bases). Germline V lookup: CDR1 SNHLY, CDR2 FYNNEI. V was cut by 4 bases and J by 0 bases, with 10 bases left in between. The CDR3 has 15 residues. The CDR3 loop reads CASSVRGHSNQPQHF. The CDR3 coding sequence is TGTGCCAGCAGTGTACGGGGCCATAGCAATCAGCCCCAGCATTTT.

The sample holds many counts of this clonotype. The CDR3 nucleotides read TGTGCCAGCAGAGCCGGGACAGGGGGACCGAACACTGAAGCTTTCTTT. This sequence encodes CASRAGTGGPNTEAFF. The chain is built from TRBV12-3 or TRBV12-4 and TRBJ1-1; 11 bases are a match to TRBD1. The CDR3 extends over 16 amino acids. The ends lost 6 bases at V and 1 base at J; junction bases unmatched: 7.

This clonotype was observed a few times. The chain carries TRBV20-1 and TRBJ2-5; 10 bases map to TRBD1. This CDR3 spans 15 amino acids. Per germline, CDR1 DFQATT and CDR2 SNEGSKA (reference sequence). J gave up 2 bases and V 0 bases, and 3 bases lay outside the gene matches. The CDR3: CSARDKGQGQETQYF. The CDR3, as DNA: TGCAGTGCTAGAGATAAGGGACAGGGGCAAGAGACCCAGTACTTC.

As to this clonotype: A much larger clone lies one base from this, so it may be a read error. V usage is TRBV6-5 and J usage is TRBJ1-4, with D perhaps matching TRBD1 (5 bases). Germline V gene data show CDR1 as MNHEY and CDR2 as SVGAGI. This CDR3 is built from 15 residues. V lost 6 bases and J lost 0, with 11 bases in between. In DNA form, the CDR3 reads TGTGCCAGCAGCCAGGGATGGACAACTAATGAAAAACTGTTTTTT. Translating it yields CASSQGWTTNEKLFF.

About this clonotype itself: A much larger clone sits a single nucleotide away, making a read error possible. The chain carries TRBV9 and TRBJ2-3; D not resolved. This CDR3 is built from 13 residues. Germline assignment: CDR1 SGDLS and CDR2 YYNGEE. The germline V and J ends were trimmed by 0 bases and 4 bases, with 6 bases remaining between them. Here the CDR3 reads CASSVDKSDTQYF. Here the CDR3 DNA reads TGTGCCAGCAGCGTAGATAAATCAGATACGCAGTATTTT.

This clonotype was seen a handful of times. V is TRBV12-3 or TRBV12-4 and J is TRBJ1-2, with unresolved D. V lost 7 bases, J lost 7 bases, and 19 bases lay in between. There are 14 residues in the CDR3. CDR3 DNA sequence: TGTGCCAGCACCAAGGAAGGGAGTCCTTTTGGCTACACCTTC. Translating gives CASTKEGSPFGYTF.

As to this clonotype: Being one base from a much bigger clone, this may be a read error. This chain connects TRBV5-1 to TRBJ2-5; possibly TRBD1 or TRBD2 for D (5 bases each). The CDR3 covers 14 residues. CDR1 and CDR2 from the germline V gene are SGHRS and YFSETQ. Trimming shortened V by 0 bases and J by 7 bases, and 13 bases separated the two germline ends. The CDR3: CASSLVGDEVTQYF. In DNA form, the CDR3 reads TGCGCCAGCAGCTTGGTGGGGGATGAAGTGACCCAGTACTTC.

V gene TRBV15 combines with J gene TRBJ2-3; either TRBD1 or TRBD2 may fit D (5 bases each). Germline CDR1 LNHNV, CDR2 YYDKDF (reference sequence). V was shortened by 2 bases and J by 6 bases, with 21 bases between the two germline ends. This CDR3 is 17 amino acids long. DNA for the CDR3: TGTGCCACCAGCAGAACGTACGGGACGACTACCCCGGATACGCAGTATTTT. Amino acids: CATSRTYGTTTPDTQYF.

This clonotype was observed a handful of times. This chain joins TRBV5-1 and TRBJ2-1; 12 nucleotides agree with TRBD2. V lost 0 bases, J lost 5 bases, and 15 bases stayed unmatched. CDR1 and CDR2 from the germline V gene are SGHRS and YFSETQ. This CDR3 is 20 amino acids long. This chain's CDR3 is CASSLAVTSGSTLSDNEQFF. In nucleotides, the CDR3 is TGCGCCAGCAGCTTGGCTGTGACTAGCGGGAGTACCCTCTCGGACAATGAGCAGTTCTTC.

This clonotype has only a few counts. The rearrangement links TRBV9 to TRBJ2-1; 7 positions agree with TRBD2. Germline CDR1 is SGDLS and CDR2 is YYNGEE. The CDR3 contains 15 residues. With V trimmed by 0 bases and J by 1 base, 1 base remained unmatched. The CDR3 sequence is CASSVGDYSYNEQFF. The DNA for the CDR3 is TGTGCCAGCAGCGTAGGGGACTATTCCTACAATGAGCAGTTCTTC.